The 9 T cell receptor beta chains given below trace back to one sample, sequenced in a study of cytomegalovirus exposure and HLA in healthy donors. Amplification used 60 Vbeta primers and 13 Jbeta primers. Assay: immunoSEQ multiplex PCR; the TCRdb copy retains only in-frame clones and omits some. Of around 200,000 clones listed, around 75% are singletons. The specimen was PBMCs. These receptors were collected from a male donor in good health and CMV-seronegative.

V and J are TRBV28 and TRBJ1-5; 12 nucleotides agree with TRBD1. The CDR3 sequence is 16 residues long. With 3 bases clipped from V and 5 bases from J, the junction kept 5 bases outside the gene matches. CDR1 MDHEN and CDR2 SYDVKM come from the germline V gene. The CDR3 protein is CASSLPGTGGDQPQHF. The CDR3 bases are TGTGCCAGCAGTTTGCCCGGGACAGGGGGCGATCAGCCCCAGCATTTT. Complete variable domain (other parts from reference TRBV28 and TRBJ1-5): DVKVTQSSRYLVKRTGEKVFLECVQDMDHENMFWYRQDPGLGLRLIYFSYDVKMKEKGDIPEGYSVSREKKERFSLILESASTNQTSMYLCASSLPGTGGDQPQHFGDGTRLSIL.

This chain links TRBV7-2 with TRBJ1-3; maybe TRBD1 (5 bases). The CDR3 covers 17 residues. V lost 5 bases and J lost 0, with 17 bases in between. CDR1 and CDR2 from the germline V gene are SGHTA and FQGNSA. In DNA form, the CDR3 reads TGTGCCAGCAGCCTAGTTACAGGCTTGAGCTCTGGAAACACCATATATTTT. Translating it yields CASSLVTGLSSGNTIYF.

The chain couples TRBV19 to TRBJ1-5, with D perhaps matching TRBD1 (5 bases). The V gene's germline CDR1 is LNHDA and CDR2 SQIVND (reference sequence). The CDR3 runs 12 residues. V dropped 7 bases and J dropped 4 bases, with 8 bases sitting between them. CDR3 sequence: CASTQGNQPQHF. The CDR3 DNA reads as TGTGCCAGTACCCAGGGTAATCAGCCCCAGCATTTT.

Worth noting for this clone: Other DNA sequences in this sample translate to the same CDR3. The chain joins TRBV6-5 to TRBJ1-1; 8 bases line up with TRBD1. Trimming cost V 3 bases and J 4 bases; bases outside gene matches: 1. The CDR3 runs to 13 residues. Germline V CDR1 and CDR2: MNHEY, SVGAGI. The CDR3 DNA is TGTGCCAGCAGTTATACAGGGGGCACTGAAGCTTTCTTT. It translates to CASSYTGGTEAFF.

CDR3 sequence reads: CASSLPSDQPQHF. In nucleotides, the CDR3 is TGTGCCAGCAGTCTCCCGTCAGATCAGCCCCAGCATTTT. The chain links TRBV6-6 to TRBJ1-5; D is undetermined. V was clipped by 5 bases and J by 5 bases, with 10 bases between them. This CDR3 region has 13 residues. CDR1 and CDR2 (germline): MNHNY, SVGAGI (reference sequence).

This chain links TRBV6-1 with TRBJ1-5; no reliable D call. V was cut by 2 bases and J by 3 bases, with 11 bases left in between. Germline values: CDR1 MNHNS, CDR2 SASEGT. The CDR3 consists of 15 residues. The CDR3 nucleotides read TGTGCCAGCAGTGAATACGGGGTTCCCAATCAGCCCCAGCATTTT. This gives the protein CASSEYGVPNQPQHF.

The V and J genes are TRBV6-1 and TRBJ2-7, with 7 nucleotides matching TRBD1. CDR1 is MNHNS, CDR2 SASEGT, per germline. Trimming took 4 bases from V and 6 from J; bases not matched to a gene: 6. The CDR3 extends over 13 amino acids. The CDR3 is CASSGWTGPEQYF. The CDR3 DNA follows: TGTGCCAGCAGTGGGTGGACAGGACCCGAGCAGTACTTC.

The chain has TRBV4-3 and TRBJ2-7; 8 bases line up with TRBD1. The CDR3 is 15 residues long. Losses at the gene ends were 2 bases for V and 3 bases for J; bases not matched to a gene: 6. Looked up from germline, CDR1 is LGHNA and CDR2 is YSLEER. The CDR3 DNA follows: TGCGCCAGCAGCCAAAGGACAGGGCTAAACTACGAGCAGTACTTC. Translating it yields CASSQRTGLNYEQYF.

V and J are TRBV27 and TRBJ1-5; a weak D match, TRBD1 (6 bases). The germline V and J ends were trimmed by 4 bases and 5 bases, with 12 bases remaining between them. Germline V gene data show CDR1 as MNHEY and CDR2 as SMNVEV (reference sequence). The CDR3 consists of 14 residues. CDR3 loop: CASSWGGSHQPQHF. The CDR3 DNA is TGTGCCAGCAGTTGGGGGGGCTCTCATCAGCCCCAGCATTTT.